This T cell receptor beta chain emerged from a study of blood T cell repertoires in COVID-19. Study in general: The United States, Italy and Spain supplied acute and convalescent COVID-19 samples. PBMCs, B-cell-depleted T cells, or T cells provided the cDNA or gDNA that made up the material.

The CDR3 sequence is 11 residues long. V shed 3 bases and J shed 7 bases, with 6 bases lying between them. CDR1 is LNHDA and CDR2 is SQIVND in the germline V gene (reference sequence). This table comes from immunoSEQ multiplex PCR, and its TCRdb copy is limited to in-frame clones, with some not included. The sample holds 300,000 to 400,000 clones; approximately 82% are singletons and the top ten take 2.5% to 3%. Sequences were obtained from peripheral blood. V is TRBV19 and J is TRBJ1-1, with TRBD1 as a possible D gene (5 bases). This clonotype was obtained from a man younger than 45 with active or convalescent COVID-19. DNA for the CDR3: TGTGCCAGTAGTATCAGGGTTGAAGCTTTCTTT. Amino acid sequence: CASSIRVEAFF. The full variable domain, completed using reference TRBV19 and TRBJ1-1, is DGGITQSPKYLFRKEGQNVTLSCEQNLNHDAMYWYRQDPGQGLRLIYYSQIVNDFQKGDIAEGYSVSREKKESFPLTVTSAQKNPTAFYLCASSIRVEAFFGQGTRLTVV.